This TCR beta chain derives from a study of regulatory T cells in long-lasting Graves disease. Specified time point: newly diagnosed GD, antithyroid drugs for less than 3 months. Generation of the TCR library employed RNA extracted from PBMCs. Arm-PCR of CDR3 regions and iRepertoire HTBI primers were used to build TCR beta libraries. TCRdb re-derived calls from the multiplex PCR reads in MiXCR, one entry per CDR3 protein. The data contain about 440,000 distinct CDR3 sequences, about 15% of them seen just once; the ten biggest clones take up over 15%. The CDR3 has 14 residues. CDR1 SGDLS and CDR2 YYNGEE come from the germline V gene. Trimming removed 0 bases at V and 8 bases at J, with 12 bases between. These data were also filed under a second study, of T cells in Graves' hyperthyroidism and ophthalmopathy. That paper adds: Hyperthyroidism was newly diagnosed in patients aged 18 to 65 (duration under 2 months).

The V gene is TRBV9, the J gene TRBJ2-1; perhaps TRBD2 as D (6 bases). This specimen consisted of peripheral blood mononuclear cells (PBMCs), obtained at new diagnosis, from a patient treated with antithyroid drugs. The sequence was obtained from a woman aged 25 to 39 with Graves disease. The CDR3: CASSVGLSGHEQFF. In DNA, the CDR3 is TGTGCCAGCAGCGTAGGGCTCAGCGGGCATGAGCAGTTCTTC.